A selection of T cell receptor beta chains follows, all from one sample in a study of CD8 T cells in Susac syndrome. One entry per CDR3 protein, called by TCRdb with MiXCR from the immunoSEQ multiplex PCR reads. The data contain approximately 230,000 distinct CDR3 sequences, 93% of them singletons. The sample taken for sequencing was CD4+ T cells from PBMCs. Receptors originate from a human donor with multiple sclerosis. Each CDR3 is given with its conserved first and last residue. A D gene is named only where the DNA matches it firmly. Clone sizes are given selectively: once, few, many, or a class where the clone is expanded.

clone_size d_call j_call v_call cdr3_aa cdr3_nt
NA NA TRBJ1-1 TRBV29-1 CSVVLPERGAEAFF TGCAGCGTTGTCTTACCCGAGCGGGGGGCTGAAGCTTTCTTT
NA TRBD2 TRBJ2-5 TRBV9 CASSVGREGRETQYF TGTGCCAGCAGCGTCGGGCGGGAGGGCCGGGAGACCCAGTACTTC
NA TRBD1 TRBJ2-3 TRBV28 CASSLPGTVGADTQYF TGTGCCAGCAGTTTACCAGGGACAGTGGGGGCAGATACGCAGTATTTT
NA TRBD1 TRBJ1-4 TRBV5-1 CASNSGGNEKLFF TGCGCCAGCAACTCAGGGGGGAATGAAAAACTGTTTTTT
NA NA TRBJ1-2 TRBV5-4 CASSSESGPFNYGYTF TGTGCCAGCAGCTCGGAATCCGGGCCGTTTAACTATGGCTACACCTTC
NA NA TRBJ1-1 TRBV19 CASSMDGGDEAFF TGTGCCAGTAGTATGGACGGGGGCGATGAAGCTTTCTTT
NA NA TRBJ2-2 TRBV9 CASSVSFANTGELFF TGTGCCAGCAGCGTATCCTTTGCGAACACCGGGGAGCTGTTTTTT
NA NA TRBJ2-7 TRBV6-5 CASRNNLQGKQYF TGTGCCAGCAGGAACAATCTCCAGGGGAAGCAGTACTTC
once TRBD2 TRBJ2-7 TRBV3-1 CASSQEGLAGEEQYF TGTGCCAGCAGCCAGGAGGGACTAGCGGGGGAGGAGCAGTACTTC
NA TRBD1 TRBJ2-1 TRBV28 CASSATGGAWGEQFF TGTGCCAGCAGTGCCACAGGGGGCGCTTGGGGCGAGCAGTTCTTC
NA NA TRBJ2-2 TRBV10-3 CAISEGTPNTGELFF TGTGCCATCAGTGAGGGGACTCCGAACACCGGGGAGCTGTTTTTT
NA TRBD1 TRBJ2-2 TRBV24-1 CATRPGGLRTTGELFF TGTGCCACCAGGCCAGGGGGCCTCAGGACTACCGGGGAGCTGTTTTTT
NA NA TRBJ1-1 TRBV18 CASSPPPRANTEAFF TGTGCCAGCTCACCACCCCCCAGAGCGAACACTGAAGCTTTCTTT
NA TRBD2 TRBJ2-3 TRBV9 CASSVASGGFTDTQYF TGTGCCAGCAGCGTAGCTAGCGGGGGGTTTACAGATACGCAGTATTTT
NA TRBD2 TRBJ2-4 TRBV4-1 CASSLGGAKGLKNIQYF TGCGCCAGCAGCCTCGGGGGGGCCAAGGGTTTGAAAAACATTCAGTACTTC
NA TRBD1 TRBJ1-5 TRBV30 CAWSVSIGQVDQPQHF TGTGCCTGGAGTGTTAGTATTGGACAGGTCGATCAGCCCCAGCATTTT
NA TRBD1 TRBJ2-5 TRBV27 CASSSARTGGRETQYF TGTGCCAGCAGTTCGGCCCGGACAGGGGGGCGAGAGACCCAGTACTTC